Listed here are 22 T cell receptor beta chains from one sample, sequenced in a study of CD8 T cells in ankylosing spondylitis. TCRdb re-analysed the 5' RACE reads in MiXCR, keeping a single row per CDR3 protein. The profile covers some 340,000 distinct CDR3 sequences, with roughly 14% appearing a single time and roughly 0.99% taken by the ten largest. The material sequenced was blood, either unsorted or a sorted T cell fraction (not recorded which). These receptors all come from a male donor with ankylosing spondylitis or in good health (not recorded which).

This clonotype was detected ten times or more. The chain combines TRBV15 with TRBJ2-2, with a weak D call TRBD1 (6 bases). Trimming shortened V by 3 bases and J by 4 bases, and 15 bases separated the two germline ends. CDR1 and CDR2 from the germline V gene are LNHNV and YYDKDF (reference sequence). The CDR3 loop spans 16 amino acids. The DNA for the CDR3 is TGTGCCACCAGCAGGGGACACCCTCGGAGCACCGGGGAGCTGTTTTTT. As protein: CATSRGHPRSTGELFF.

This clonotype was seen only a few times. The rearrangement uses TRBV7-2 and TRBJ2-3, with 10 bases fitting TRBD2. V dropped 3 bases and J dropped 6; count of bases not matched to a gene: 6. The CDR3 has 15 amino acids. Germline V lookup: CDR1 SGHTA, CDR2 FQGNSA. CDR3 DNA: TGTGCCAGCAGCTTTTTAGCGGGGGGCCCGGATACGCAGTATTTT. It encodes CASSFLAGGPDTQYF.

In this sample, this clonotype turned up a few times. The V call is TRBV20-1, the J call TRBJ2-7; the match to TRBD2 covers 9 bases. The CDR3 totals 14 residues. The V gene's germline CDR1 is DFQATT and CDR2 SNEGSKA (reference sequence). With V trimmed by 5 bases and J by 4 bases, 9 bases remained unmatched. The CDR3 here is CSAPPGLAGYEQYF. CDR3 DNA sequence: TGCAGTGCTCCTCCGGGACTAGCAGGGTACGAGCAGTACTTC.

CDR3 protein: CSAMPPGQSSRVRGYTF. DNA of the CDR3: TGCAGTGCTATGCCCCCGGGACAGAGTTCCAGGGTTAGGGGCTACACCTTC. This chain links TRBV20-1 with TRBJ1-2; 7 bases are shared with TRBD1. This CDR3 is built from 17 residues. The J segment lost 8 bases and the V segment lost 4 bases, leaving 22 bases of the junction unmatched. CDR1 is DFQATT and CDR2 is SNEGSKA in the germline V gene (reference sequence).

This chain joins TRBV7-2 and TRBJ1-2; a possible D gene is TRBD1 (5 bases). Germline-derived CDR1 and CDR2 are SGHTA and FQGNSA. Trimming took off 1 base at V and 5 bases at J, with 14 bases between the two ends. CDR3 size: 15 residues. The CDR3, as DNA: TGTGCCAGCAGCTTAGTTTCGGGGGGGAATTATGGCTACACCTTC. It encodes CASSLVSGGNYGYTF. The variable domain in full, completed from reference TRBV7-2 and TRBJ1-2, reads GAGVSQSPSNKVTEKGKDVELRCDPISGHTALYWYRQSLGQGLEFLIYFQGNSAPDKSGLPSDRFSAERTGGSVSTLTIQRTQQEDSAVYLCASSLVSGGNYGYTFGSGTRLTVV.

J is TRBJ1-3 and V is TRBV9; 9 bases are shared with TRBD1. Looked up from germline, CDR1 is SGDLS and CDR2 is YYNGEE. CDR3 length: 15 residues. Trimming at V came to 3 bases and at J to 8 bases, leaving 9 bases not matched to a gene. The CDR3 sequence: CASSARDRAWDTIYF. Written as DNA, the CDR3 is TGTGCCAGCAGCGCCCGGGACAGGGCATGGGACACCATATATTTT.

This clonotype has ten or more counts. CDR3 bases: TGTGCCATCTCGGGACTCACCCAAGAGACCCAGTACTTC. It yields the protein CAISGLTQETQYF. The V and J genes are TRBV10-3 and TRBJ2-5, with D possibly being TRBD2 (6 bases). CDR1 is ENHRY and CDR2 is SYGVKD in the germline V gene. V lost 8 bases to trimming and J lost 1 base, with 11 bases between them. This CDR3 contains 13 residues.

CDR3 protein: CASNDGYSYEQYF. DNA for the CDR3: TGTGCCAGCAACGACGGATACTCCTACGAGCAGTACTTC. This sequence joins TRBV2 and TRBJ2-7, with unresolved D. The CDR3 consists of 13 residues. Trimming took 7 bases from V and 0 from J, leaving 10 bases between them. The germline V gene encodes CDR1 SNHLY and CDR2 FYNNEI. The complete variable domain, with remaining parts taken from reference TRBV2 and TRBJ2-7, reads EPEVTQTPSHQVTQMGQEVILRCVPISNHLYFYWYRQILGQKVEFLVSFYNNEISEKSEIFDDQFSVERPDGSNFTLKIRSTKLEDSAMYFCASNDGYSYEQYFGPGTRLTVT.

This clonotype was seen more than once but under ten times. V is TRBV5-6 and J is TRBJ2-1; 8 positions match TRBD2. CDR1 SGHDT and CDR2 YYEEEE come from the germline V gene. With V trimmed by 0 bases and J by 6 bases, 5 bases remained unmatched. The CDR3 has 15 residues. For the CDR3, the DNA is TGTGCCAGCAGCTTGGGGGATAGCGGGGCCAATGAGCAGTTCTTC. Protein product: CASSLGDSGANEQFF.

A single count supports this clonotype. The CDR3 nucleotides read TGTGCTAGTGCCAGACTAGCGGGAGTCCGGGAGACCCAGTACTTC. Residues: CASARLAGVRETQYF. This chain connects TRBV12-5 to TRBJ2-5, with TRBD2 identical over 12 bases. V dropped 7 bases and J dropped 5; count of bases not matched to a gene: 8. Germline CDR1 reads LGHNT; CDR2 reads FRNRAP. The CDR3 consists of 15 residues.

In its sample, this clonotype was seen many times. The chain couples TRBV7-2 to TRBJ1-6; possibly TRBD1 for D (5 bases). The CDR3 is made up of 14 amino acids. The V end lost 5 bases, the J end lost 5 bases, and 10 bases lay between the germline ends. The germline V gene has CDR1 SGHTA and CDR2 FQGNSA. CDR3 loop: CASSLGTDNSPLHF. For the CDR3, the DNA is TGTGCCAGCAGCCTAGGGACGGATAATTCACCCCTCCACTTT.

The chain has TRBV14 and TRBJ2-3, with TRBD1 matching over 7 bases. Germline CDR1 reads SGHDN; CDR2 reads FVKESK. CDR3 size: 16 residues. V was pared by 4 bases and J by 2 bases, with 9 bases of the junction left unmatched. The DNA of the CDR3 is TGTGCCAGCAGCCCTTGGGGGACAGCTCACACAGATACGCAGTATTTT. It is translated as CASSPWGTAHTDTQYF. The full variable domain, in which reference TRBV14 and TRBJ2-3 provide the parts outside the CDR3, is EAGVTQFPSHSVIEKGQTVTLRCDPISGHDNLYWYRRVMGKEIKFLLHFVKESKQDESGMPNNRFLAERTGGTYSTLKVQPAELEDSGVYFCASSPWGTAHTDTQYFGPGTRLTVL.

The chain joins TRBV21-1 to TRBJ2-2; the table assigns TRBD1, which was not confirmed against the DNA. TRBV21-1 is a documented pseudogene. The CDR3 has 16 residues. This chain's CDR3 is CASGLPGTANTGELFF. As DNA, the CDR3 is TGTGCCAGCGGATTGCCGGGGACCGCGAACACCGGGGAGCTGTTTTTT.

This clonotype was observed a handful of times. The rearrangement joins TRBV7-9 to TRBJ2-2; D unclear. The CDR3 spans 14 residues. CDR1 and CDR2 from the germline V gene are SEHNR and FQNEAQ (reference sequence). Trimming cost V 2 bases and J 0 bases, with 4 bases left between them. CDR3 loop: CASSLKANTGELFF. The CDR3 DNA follows: TGTGCCAGCAGCTTAAAGGCGAACACCGGGGAGCTGTTTTTT.

The V gene is TRBV3-1, the J gene TRBJ2-7; 8 bases align to TRBD2. V shed 0 bases and J 13 bases; nucleotides not matched to a gene: 11. Germline CDR1 reads LGHDT; CDR2 reads YNNKEL (reference sequence). This CDR3 has 14 residues. The CDR3 DNA reads TGTGCCAGCAGCCAAGATCAAAGCGGGAGATTCCAATACTTC. It yields the protein CASSQDQSGRFQYF.

This chain joins TRBV12-3 or TRBV12-4 and TRBJ2-7; 14 bases fit TRBD2. V lost 5 bases to trimming and J lost 5 bases; unmatched junction nucleotides: 2. The CDR3 is 14 amino acids. The CDR3 here is CASSQGLAGDEQYF. In DNA form, the CDR3 reads TGTGCCAGCAGTCAGGGACTAGCGGGGGACGAGCAGTACTTC.

This clonotype was counted at least ten times. V and J are TRBV10-2 and TRBJ2-7; D not resolved. The V end lost 3 bases, the J end lost 2 bases, and 2 bases lay between the germline ends. Germline lookup yields CDR1 WSHSY and CDR2 SAAADI. The CDR3 covers 11 residues. The CDR3 DNA reads as TGCGCCAGCAGTGAAACCTACGAGCAGTACTTC. It encodes CASSETYEQYF.

This clonotype was detected only a few times. V gene TRBV14 combines with J gene TRBJ2-1; D remains unclear. The CDR3 sequence is 12 residues long. Trimming shortened V by 4 bases and J by 7 bases, and 8 bases separated the two germline ends. CDR1 is SGHDN and CDR2 is FVKESK in the germline V gene. The CDR3 sequence: CASSLNGNEQFF. DNA for the CDR3: TGTGCCAGCAGCCTGAACGGGAATGAGCAGTTCTTC.

The chain has TRBV6-5 and TRBJ1-1; D gene ambiguous. Germline V gives CDR1 MNHEY, CDR2 SVGAGI. V was shortened by 6 bases and J by 4 bases, with 9 bases between the two germline ends. CDR3 length equals 12 residues. This CDR3 reads CASRTIATEAFF. CDR3 nucleotides: TGTGCCAGCAGGACCATAGCCACTGAAGCTTTCTTT.

This clonotype appeared many times. The chain employs TRBV29-1 and TRBJ2-6; a weak D match, TRBD1 (5 bases). Germline V lookup: CDR1 SQVTM, CDR2 ANQGSEA. The CDR3 is made up of 15 amino acids. The germline V and J ends were trimmed by 3 bases and 0 bases, with 9 bases remaining between them. This CDR3 reads CSVDTGRSGANVLTF. The CDR3 DNA reads TGCAGCGTTGATACAGGCCGCTCTGGGGCCAACGTCCTGACTTTC.

The rearrangement joins TRBV29-1 to TRBJ2-3, with a weak D call TRBD1 (6 bases). The CDR3 has 13 residues. Trimming took off 7 bases at V and 3 bases at J, with 14 bases between the two ends. CDR1 is SQVTM and CDR2 is ANQGSEA in the germline V gene. CDR3 nucleotide sequence: TGCAGCGCTGGGAGCAGGGGAACAGATACGCAGTATTTT. Translation gives CSAGSRGTDTQYF.

The rearrangement links TRBV7-8 to TRBJ2-7, with TRBD2 matching 8 bases. The V and J ends lost 2 bases and 7 bases, in that order; junction bases with no gene match: 25. This CDR3 contains 20 residues. The germline V gene encodes CDR1 SGHVS and CDR2 FQNEAQ. The CDR3 spells CASSLWTGRTTSAFPMEQYF. The CDR3 DNA sequence: TGTGCCAGCAGCTTATGGACCGGACGGACGACTAGCGCCTTCCCAATGGAGCAGTACTTC.